The TCR beta chain under discussion was sequenced for a study of OX40 agonist ivuxolimab in advanced cancers. CDR3 length: 15 amino acids. Germline CDR1 is LGHNA and CDR2 is YSLEER. With 4 bases clipped from V and 5 bases from J, the junction kept 8 bases outside the gene matches. TCRdb's table, derived via immunoSEQ multiplex PCR, lists solely in-frame clones and lacks some. In the table there are 60,000 to 70,000 clones, over 80% of which are singletons. The chain combines TRBV4-3 with TRBJ1-2; 9 nucleotides agree with TRBD1. The source is an adult with an advanced solid tumor such as melanoma, head and neck, liver or kidney cancer. Material: CD4+ or CD8+ T cells sorted from blood, obtained in a trial of the OX40 agonist ivuxolimab. In nucleotides, the CDR3 is TGCGCCAGCAGCCGAGAGGGACAGGGTACTTATGGCTACACCTTC. As protein: CASSREGQGTYGYTF.